Presented here are 17 T cell receptor beta chains from one specimen sequenced in a study of T cells in Graves' hyperthyroidism and ophthalmopathy. Amplified TCR beta CDR3 regions came from RNA transcripts. The TCR CDR3 was amplified in a first-round RT-PCR using the HTBI primer set. TCRdb used MiXCR to reprocess the multiplex PCR reads, holding one entry per CDR3 protein. The table records hundreds of thousands of distinct CDR3 sequences, approximately 15% of them present only once. Material for sequencing was blood. The receptors come from a man in his late teens or twenties with Graves' ophthalmopathy.

This clonotype has at least ten counts. The chain carries TRBV7-9 and TRBJ2-1, with 7 nucleotides matching TRBD2. After removal of 7 bases from V and 7 bases from J, the junction contained 7 bases not matched to a gene. This CDR3 contains 13 residues. Per the germline V gene, CDR1 is SEHNR and CDR2 is FQNEAQ (reference sequence). The CDR3 DNA reads TGTGCCAGCAAAGGAGGGCGGGGGAATGAGCAGTTCTTC. It specifies CASKGGRGNEQFF.

The sample holds many counts of this clonotype. The genes are TRBV24-1 and TRBJ2-5; tentative D call: TRBD2 (8 bases). V was shortened by 0 bases and J by 4 bases, with 29 bases between the two germline ends. The CDR3 sequence is 21 residues long. Per the germline V gene, CDR1 is KGHDR and CDR2 is SFDVKD. The CDR3 nucleotides read TGTGCCACCAGTGATTTGGTCACGGGCAGTCAGGGGGGACTAGGGGGAGAGACCCAGTACTTC. Amino acid sequence: CATSDLVTGSQGGLGGETQYF.

This clonotype was counted ten times or more. This sequence joins TRBV20-1 and TRBJ2-3, with D unresolved. The CDR3 spans 14 residues. Trimming took off 0 bases at V and 6 bases at J, with 13 bases between the two ends. Germline loops: CDR1 DFQATT, CDR2 SNEGSKA (reference sequence). CDR3 DNA: TGCAGTGCTAGAGAACCGGACCGGGCGGATACGCAGTATTTT. Amino acids: CSAREPDRADTQYF.

Turning to this clonotype: A much larger clone lies a single base off, so this may be a read error. This CDR3 fails to terminate in the conserved phenylalanine or tryptophan, so it likely reflects a read error. The chain joins TRBV20-1 to TRBJ2-5; D possibly matches TRBD1 or TRBD2 (5 bases each). The germline V gene encodes CDR1 DFQATT and CDR2 SNEGSKA (reference sequence). The CDR3 extends over 13 amino acids. Trimming took off 7 bases at V and 3 bases at J, with 15 bases between the two ends. CDR3 residues: CSGTGDGEETQYL. Here the CDR3 DNA reads TGCAGTGGGACCGGGGACGGTGAAGAGACCCAGTACCTC.

The chain uses TRBV27 and TRBJ1-6; the D is unclear. V shed 4 bases and J shed 7 bases, with 8 bases lying between them. CDR1 is MNHEY and CDR2 is SMNVEV in the germline V gene (reference sequence). This CDR3 comprises 13 residues. The CDR3 protein is CASSWNGNSPLHF. The CDR3 bases are TGTGCCAGCAGTTGGAATGGAAATTCACCCCTCCACTTT.

This rearrangement joins TRBV3-1 to TRBJ2-5; TRBD2 agrees at 10 bases. CDR3 size: 18 residues. Trimming cost V 0 bases and J 5 bases; bases outside gene matches: 12. Germline V lookup: CDR1 LGHDT, CDR2 YNNKEL (reference sequence). CDR3 sequence (DNA): TGTGCCAGCAGCCAAGATTGGGCTAGCGGGGGACAAGAGGAGACCCAGTACTTC. Its translation is CASSQDWASGGQEETQYF.

There are many counts of this clonotype. The V gene is TRBV28, the J gene TRBJ1-2, with D possibly matching TRBD1 (5 bases). This CDR3 region has 13 residues. In germline, CDR1 is MDHEN, CDR2 SYDVKM. The V end lost 3 bases, the J end lost 6 bases, and 11 bases lay between the germline ends. CDR3: CASSFGQGHGYTF. The CDR3, as DNA: TGTGCCAGCAGTTTCGGCCAGGGACATGGCTACACCTTC.

The chain carries TRBV2 and TRBJ2-6; perhaps TRBD2 as D (5 bases). Germline values: CDR1 SNHLY, CDR2 FYNNEI. With 2 bases removed from V and 0 bases from J, the gap between germline ends came to 8 bases. There are 16 residues in the CDR3. The CDR3 spells CASSESGDSGANVLTF. CDR3 DNA sequence: TGTGCCAGCAGTGAATCCGGGGACTCTGGGGCCAACGTCCTGACTTTC.

The chain couples TRBV5-1 to TRBJ2-3, with TRBD2 identical over 14 bases. The germline CDR1 and CDR2 sequences are SGHRS and YFSETQ. V dropped 1 base and J dropped 4; count of bases not matched to a gene: 8. This CDR3 region has 18 residues. CDR3 coding DNA: TGCGCCAGCAGCTTGTCGACTAGCGGGAGGGCCCTCGCAGATACGCAGTATTTT. It translates to CASSLSTSGRALADTQYF. The full variable domain, its missing parts supplied by reference TRBV5-1 and TRBJ2-3, is KAGVTQTPRYLIKTRGQQVTLSCSPISGHRSVSWYQQTPGQGLQFLFEYFSETQRNKGNFPGRFSGRQFSNSRSEMNVSTLELGDSALYLCASSLSTSGRALADTQYFGPGTRLTVL.

This clonotype was seen many times. This chain joins TRBV27 and TRBJ1-1; 7 bases are shared with TRBD1. V lost 8 bases, J lost 3 bases, and 6 bases stayed unmatched. The CDR3 spans 13 residues. Germline CDR1 and CDR2: MNHEY and SMNVEV (reference sequence). The CDR3 region has the DNA TGTGCCAGCGCGGGACAGTATTACACTGAAGCTTTCTTT. It codes for CASAGQYYTEAFF.

The gene calls are TRBV6-1 and TRBJ2-6, with D perhaps assigned TRBD1 or TRBD2 (5 bases each). Germline-derived CDR1 and CDR2 are MNHNS and SASEGT. This CDR3 comprises 15 residues. V was shortened by 5 bases and J by 6 bases, with 14 bases between the two germline ends. CDR3 in DNA: TGTGCCAGCAGTACCTTGGGGGTTCAGGCCAACGTCCTGACTTTC. This gives the protein CASSTLGVQANVLTF.

This clonotype was counted between two and nine times. The V gene is TRBV11-1, the J gene TRBJ2-2, with D unresolved. Trimming cost V 0 bases and J 2 bases, with 7 bases left between them. Germline CDR1 and CDR2: SGHAT and FQDESV (reference sequence). This CDR3 comprises 15 residues. The chain's CDR3 is CASSLAGYNTGELFF. Written as DNA, the CDR3 is TGTGCCAGCAGCTTAGCGGGGTACAACACCGGGGAGCTGTTTTTT.

The chain has TRBV24-1 and TRBJ2-3; D remains ambiguous. Germline CDR1 KGHDR, CDR2 SFDVKD. CDR3 length: 15 residues. Trimming pared 1 base from V and 1 base from J, leaving 8 bases between. The CDR3 spells CATSDFRTGTDTQYF. The CDR3 DNA is TGTGCCACCAGTGATTTTCGGACCGGCACAGATACGCAGTATTTT.

The J gene is TRBJ1-1, the V gene TRBV2; no clear D gene. The CDR3 runs 10 residues. Trimming took 7 bases from V and 6 from J, leaving 6 bases between them. The germline V gene has CDR1 SNHLY and CDR2 FYNNEI. The CDR3 DNA is TGTGCCAGCATTTCTCCTGAAGCTTTCTTT. Protein sequence: CASISPEAFF.

The rearrangement joins TRBV5-1 to TRBJ1-6; TRBD1 matches at 7 bases. Germline V gives CDR1 SGHRS, CDR2 YFSETQ. This CDR3 is built from 13 residues. V was pared by 4 bases and J by 14 bases, with 9 bases of the junction left unmatched. The CDR3 DNA follows: TGCGCCAGCAGCGAGGGACAGTCGCCGACCCTCCACTTT. It is translated as CASSEGQSPTLHF.

In its sample, this clonotype was seen many times. This chain uses TRBV6-1 with TRBJ2-5, with D possibly being TRBD1 (6 bases). Germline V CDR1 and CDR2: MNHNS, SASEGT. This CDR3 spans 16 amino acids. V lost 6 bases and J lost 7, with 24 bases in between. The CDR3 spells CASRGDGYRAEGTQYF. The CDR3 DNA sequence: TGTGCCAGCAGGGGAGACGGGTACAGGGCCGAAGGGACCCAGTACTTC.

The rearrangement joins TRBV6-6 to TRBJ2-1; 9 bases align to TRBD1. Germline-derived CDR1 and CDR2 are MNHNY and SVGAGI (reference sequence). This CDR3 contains 15 residues. The ends lost 2 bases at V and 3 bases at J; junction bases unmatched: 2. In nucleotides, the CDR3 is TGTGCCAGCAGTTACGTGGGACAGGGCTACAATGAGCAGTTCTTC. It specifies CASSYVGQGYNEQFF.